The TCR beta chain described here comes from a study of T-cell memory formation after mild COVID-19. This clonotype was seen only a few times. The CDR3 has 16 amino acids. Per the germline V gene, CDR1 is SGHRS and CDR2 is YFSETQ. V was pared by 4 bases and J by 1 base, with 16 bases between. TCRdb reprocessed the 5' RACE reads with MiXCR, giving one entry per CDR3 protein. The sample has 410,000 or so distinct CDR3 sequences; about a quarter are singletons. The chain employs TRBV5-1 and TRBJ2-3; possible D gene TRBD2, 7 bases. The TCR was taken from an adult woman who had mild COVID-19 (a few samples of this study predate the infection). Cell type and time point are not known. The sample consisted of PBMCs or a T cell subset sorted from them (not recorded which). The CDR3 protein is CASSPGGGNRTDTQYF. The CDR3 DNA reads TGCGCCAGCAGCCCGGGGGGCGGCAATCGCACAGATACGCAGTATTTT.